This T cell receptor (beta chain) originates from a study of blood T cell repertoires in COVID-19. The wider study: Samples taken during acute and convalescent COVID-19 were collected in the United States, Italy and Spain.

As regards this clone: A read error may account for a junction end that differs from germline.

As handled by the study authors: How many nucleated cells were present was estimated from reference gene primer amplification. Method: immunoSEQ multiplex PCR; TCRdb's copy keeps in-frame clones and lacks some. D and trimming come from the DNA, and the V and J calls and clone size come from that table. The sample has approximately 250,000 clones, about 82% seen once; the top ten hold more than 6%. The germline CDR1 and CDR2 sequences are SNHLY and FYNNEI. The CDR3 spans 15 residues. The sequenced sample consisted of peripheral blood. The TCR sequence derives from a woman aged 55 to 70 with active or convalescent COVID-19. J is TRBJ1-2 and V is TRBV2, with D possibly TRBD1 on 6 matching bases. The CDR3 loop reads CASNEIRGGFYGYTF. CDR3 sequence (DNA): TGTGCCAGCAATGAAATCCGGGGGGGCTTCTATGGCTACACCTTC.